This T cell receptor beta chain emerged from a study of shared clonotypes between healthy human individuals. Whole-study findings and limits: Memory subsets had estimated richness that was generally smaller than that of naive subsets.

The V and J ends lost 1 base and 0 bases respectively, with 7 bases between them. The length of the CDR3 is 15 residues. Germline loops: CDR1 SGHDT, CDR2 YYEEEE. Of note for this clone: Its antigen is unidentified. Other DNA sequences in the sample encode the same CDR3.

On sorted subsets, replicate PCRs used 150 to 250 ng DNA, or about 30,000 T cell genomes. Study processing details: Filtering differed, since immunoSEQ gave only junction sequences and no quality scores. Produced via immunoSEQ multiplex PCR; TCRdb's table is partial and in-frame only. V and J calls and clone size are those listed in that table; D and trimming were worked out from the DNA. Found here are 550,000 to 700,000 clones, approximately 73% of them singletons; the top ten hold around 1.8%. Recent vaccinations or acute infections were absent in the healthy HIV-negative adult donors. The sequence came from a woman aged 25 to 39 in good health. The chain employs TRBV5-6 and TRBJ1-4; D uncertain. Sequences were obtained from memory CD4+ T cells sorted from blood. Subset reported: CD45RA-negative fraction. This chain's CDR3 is CASSLTVATNEKLFF. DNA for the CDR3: TGTGCCAGCAGCTTGACCGTCGCAACTAATGAAAAACTGTTTTTT.